Below are 9 T cell receptor beta chains sequenced from a single sample in a study of yellow fever vaccine responses in identical twins. TCRdb itself ran the RT-PCR reads through MiXCR, one entry per CDR3 protein. Here the sample spans 30,000 to 35,000 distinct CDR3 sequences, approximately 54% being singletons. Sequenced here: T cells from blood (PBMCs), unsorted or a sorted subset (not recorded which), sampled before or after yellow fever vaccination (not recorded which). The receptors here all came from a woman between 18 and 29 years old who received the yellow fever vaccine.

The V gene is TRBV10-1, the J gene TRBJ1-3; TRBD1 is a possible D gene (5 bases). This CDR3 comprises 16 residues. Germline CDR1 and CDR2: WNHNN and SYGVQD (reference sequence). Trimming took off 1 base at V and 2 bases at J, with 12 bases between the two ends. Here the CDR3 DNA reads TGCGCCAGCAGTGAGTTTGAGGGACTTCCTGGAAACACCATATATTTT. It specifies CASSEFEGLPGNTIYF.

The chain employs TRBV9 and TRBJ2-5; D unclear. Per the germline V gene, CDR1 is SGDLS and CDR2 is YYNGEE. Trimming took 2 bases from V and 0 from J, leaving 11 bases between them. There are 15 residues in the CDR3. For the CDR3, the DNA is TGTGCCAGCAGCGTTTGGGGTTGGAACCAAGAGACCCAGTACTTC. Protein sequence: CASSVWGWNQETQYF.

This clonotype showed up just a few times. The V and J genes are TRBV12-3 or TRBV12-4 and TRBJ2-1, with 9 bases lining up with TRBD1. Trimming took 7 bases from V and 6 from J; bases not matched to a gene: 10. The CDR3 spans 15 residues. For the CDR3, the DNA is TGTGCCAGCACTGCTGGACAGGGGTTTATCAATGAGCAGTTCTTC. Encoded protein: CASTAGQGFINEQFF.

This rearrangement joins TRBV6-2 or TRBV6-3 to TRBJ2-7; 11 bases line up with TRBD2. V gave up 2 bases and J gave up 0 bases; unmatched junction bases: 6. Germline CDR1 MNHEY, CDR2 SVGEGT. This CDR3 contains 17 residues. The CDR3 is CASSYVVTSGNSYEQYF. CDR3 coding DNA: TGTGCCAGCAGTTACGTGGTGACTAGCGGGAACTCCTACGAGCAGTACTTC.

The chain combines TRBV7-8 with TRBJ2-2; TRBD1 matches 9 bases. Germline V gene data show CDR1 as SGHVS and CDR2 as FQNEAQ. This CDR3 has 15 residues. With 5 bases clipped from V and 3 bases from J, the junction kept 4 bases outside the gene matches. The CDR3 loop reads CASSKDRGDTGELFF. CDR3 in DNA: TGTGCCAGCAGCAAGGACAGGGGCGACACCGGGGAGCTGTTTTTT. Full variable domain (rest looked up from reference TRBV7-8 and TRBJ2-2): GAGVSQSPRYKVAKRGQDVALRCDPISGHVSLFWYQQALGQGPEFLTYFQNEAQLDKSGLPSDRFFAERPEGSVSTLKIQRTQQEDSAVYLCASSKDRGDTGELFFGEGSRLTVL.

This clonotype was detected once. Germline and junction disagree at one end, which may indicate a read error. CDR3 nucleotides: TGTGCCAGCAGCTTAATGGTTAGCAGCAATGAGCAGTCCTTC. Its protein product is CASSLMVSSNEQSF. The rearrangement links TRBV7-3 to TRBJ2-1, with no clear D. The CDR3 is 14 amino acids. Germline CDR1 is SGHTA and CDR2 is FQGTGA.

This clonotype has more than one count but fewer than ten. The V gene is TRBV11-1, the J gene TRBJ2-3; 8 bases are shared with TRBD2. Germline V gene sequence: CDR1 SGHAT, CDR2 FQDESV (reference sequence). The V gene end was trimmed by 6 bases and the J gene end by 4 bases; junction bases not matched to a gene: 12. This CDR3 region has 16 residues. CDR3 sequence (DNA): TGTGCCAGCAGGCCCGGGGGGGGCTTCGGGTCAGATACGCAGTATTTT. Its translation is CASRPGGGFGSDTQYF.

This sequence joins TRBV12-5 and TRBJ2-5, with 7 positions matching TRBD2. Germline V gene lookup returns CDR1 LGHNT and CDR2 FRNRAP. The CDR3 extends over 13 amino acids. The trim removed 11 bases at V and 4 bases at J, leaving 10 bases unmatched. CDR3 nucleotides: TGTGCTCGGCCCGGGAGGTTTGGAGAGACCCAGTACTTC. Its protein is CARPGRFGETQYF.

This clonotype has just a few counts. This chain joins TRBV2 and TRBJ2-3, with D hard to call. The CDR3 loop spans 13 amino acids. CDR1 and CDR2 from the germline V gene are SNHLY and FYNNEI. Trimming pared 7 bases from V and 2 bases from J, leaving 10 bases between. Written as DNA, the CDR3 is TGTGCCAGCACTCCCCTCCACACAGATACGCAGTATTTT. It codes for CASTPLHTDTQYF.